What follows are 5 T cell receptor beta chains derived from one specimen sequenced in a study of control samples from healthy donors and cancer patients (dated by TCRdb to the early 2020s). The method was the immunoSEQ multiplex PCR assay. Entries here come from immuneACCESS through TCRdb and include only in-frame sequences with V and J called. Some clones fail to appear in such tables; in the studies checked, an unresolved V gene covers under half of the shortfall, and the cause of the remainder is unknown. Counted in this sample were around 68,000 clones; about 83% of them appeared once. 15% to 19% of the sample belongs to the ten largest clones. The source material was blood. These receptors were obtained from a man between 60 and 70 years old in good health.

This clone was seen a single time. The J gene is TRBJ1-5, the V gene TRBV6-2 or TRBV6-3; the D is unclear. The V end lost 0 bases, the J end lost 7 bases, and 16 bases lay between the germline ends. Germline-derived CDR1 and CDR2 are MNHEY and SVGEGT. The CDR3 covers 16 residues. As DNA, the CDR3 is TGTGCCAGCAGTTACTCAGAGGTGGACCCCCGGCAGCCCCAGCATTTT. Its translation is CASSYSEVDPRQPQHF.

In DNA, the CDR3 is TGTGCCAGTAGTGGACAGGGTGGTACAGATACGCAGTATTTT. Amino acid sequence: CASSGQGGTDTQYF. This chain joins TRBV19 and TRBJ2-3; 8 nucleotides match TRBD1. V trimming: 5 bases; J trimming: 3 bases; junction bases outside the gene matches: 4. Germline V lookup: CDR1 LNHDA, CDR2 SQIVND (reference sequence). This CDR3 is built from 14 residues.

This clone occurred once. The genes are TRBV7-2 and TRBJ2-6, with D uncertain. V was cut by 0 bases and J by 0 bases, with 9 bases left in between. This CDR3 has 17 residues. CDR1 is SGHTA and CDR2 is FQGNSA in the germline V gene. The CDR3 region is CASSLAPIISGANVLTF. The DNA of the CDR3 is TGTGCCAGCAGCTTAGCCCCAATAATCTCTGGGGCCAACGTCCTGACTTTC.

V gene TRBV7-2 combines with J gene TRBJ2-1; 7 nucleotides agree with TRBD1. V shed 2 bases and J 6 bases; nucleotides not matched to a gene: 1. CDR3 length equals 13 residues. Germline assignment: CDR1 SGHTA and CDR2 FQGNSA. CDR3 sequence: CASSLNRGNEQFF. The DNA of the CDR3 is TGTGCCAGCAGCTTAAACAGGGGCAATGAGCAGTTCTTC.

This chain uses TRBV27 with TRBJ2-4; D not certain. CDR1 MNHEY and CDR2 SMNVEV come from the germline V gene (reference sequence). The CDR3 covers 17 residues. V lost 4 bases and J lost 1, with 17 bases in between. The CDR3 region is CASSSRPAALAKNIQYF. The CDR3, as DNA: TGTGCCAGCAGTTCAAGACCAGCCGCCTTGGCCAAAAACATTCAGTACTTC.